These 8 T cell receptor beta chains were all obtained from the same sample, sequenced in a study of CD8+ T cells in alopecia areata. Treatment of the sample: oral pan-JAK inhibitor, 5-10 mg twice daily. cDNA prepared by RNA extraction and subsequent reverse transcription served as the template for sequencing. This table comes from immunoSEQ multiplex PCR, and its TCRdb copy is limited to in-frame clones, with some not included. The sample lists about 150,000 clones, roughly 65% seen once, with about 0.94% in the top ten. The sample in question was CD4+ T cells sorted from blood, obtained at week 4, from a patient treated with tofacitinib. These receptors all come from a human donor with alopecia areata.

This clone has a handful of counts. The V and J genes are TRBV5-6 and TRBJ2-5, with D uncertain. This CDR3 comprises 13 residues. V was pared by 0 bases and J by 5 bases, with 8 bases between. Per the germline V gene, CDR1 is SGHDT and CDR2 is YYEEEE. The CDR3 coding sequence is TGTGCCAGCAGCTTGGGGGGTGAGGAGACCCAGTACTTC. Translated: CASSLGGEETQYF.

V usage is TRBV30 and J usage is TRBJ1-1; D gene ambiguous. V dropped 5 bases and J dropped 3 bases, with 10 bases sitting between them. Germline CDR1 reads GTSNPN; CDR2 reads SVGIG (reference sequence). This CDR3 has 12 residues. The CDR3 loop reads CAWCQQDTEAFF. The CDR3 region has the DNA TGTGCCTGGTGCCAGCAAGACACTGAAGCTTTCTTT. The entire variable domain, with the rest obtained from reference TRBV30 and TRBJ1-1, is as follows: SQTIHQWPATLVQPVGSPLSLECTVEGTSNPNLYWYRQAAGRGLQLLFYSVGIGQISSEVPQNLSASRPQDRQFILSSKKLLLSDSGFYLCAWCQQDTEAFFGQGTRLTVV.

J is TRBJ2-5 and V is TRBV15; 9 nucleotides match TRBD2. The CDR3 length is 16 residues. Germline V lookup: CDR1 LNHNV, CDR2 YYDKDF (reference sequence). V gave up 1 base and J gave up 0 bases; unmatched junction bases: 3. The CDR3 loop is CATSRGAGGYQETQYF. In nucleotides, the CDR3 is TGTGCCACCAGCAGAGGAGCGGGGGGCTACCAAGAGACCCAGTACTTC.

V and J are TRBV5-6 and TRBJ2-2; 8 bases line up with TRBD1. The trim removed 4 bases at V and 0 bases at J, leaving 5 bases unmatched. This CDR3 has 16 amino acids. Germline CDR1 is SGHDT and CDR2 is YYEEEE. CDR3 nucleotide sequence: TGTGCCAGCAGCCCGTTGGACAGGGCGAACACCGGGGAGCTGTTTTTT. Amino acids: CASSPLDRANTGELFF.

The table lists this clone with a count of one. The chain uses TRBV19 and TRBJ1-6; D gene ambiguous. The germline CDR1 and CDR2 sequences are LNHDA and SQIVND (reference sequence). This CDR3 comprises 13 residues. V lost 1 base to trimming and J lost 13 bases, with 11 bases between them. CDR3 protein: CASSIGLDEPLHF. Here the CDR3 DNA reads TGTGCCAGTAGTATAGGACTGGATGAGCCCCTCCACTTT.

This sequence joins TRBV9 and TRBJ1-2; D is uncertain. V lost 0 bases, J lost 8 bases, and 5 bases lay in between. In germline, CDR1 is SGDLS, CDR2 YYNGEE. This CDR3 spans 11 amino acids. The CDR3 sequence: CASSVDGGYTF. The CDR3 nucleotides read TGTGCCAGCAGCGTAGATGGCGGCTACACCTTC.

CDR3 protein: CSAADRGAEKLFF. The CDR3 DNA follows: TGCAGCGCAGCGGACAGGGGCGCCGAAAAACTGTTTTTT. The gene calls are TRBV29-1 and TRBJ1-4, with 9 bases matching TRBD1. V was pared by 7 bases and J by 8 bases, with 8 bases of the junction left unmatched. Looked up from germline, CDR1 is SQVTM and CDR2 is ANQGSEA. CDR3 length: 13 residues.

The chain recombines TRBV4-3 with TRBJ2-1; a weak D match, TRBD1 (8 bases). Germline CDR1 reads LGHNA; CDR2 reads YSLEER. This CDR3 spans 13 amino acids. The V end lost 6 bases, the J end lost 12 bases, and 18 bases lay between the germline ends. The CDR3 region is CASSQDREGVQFF. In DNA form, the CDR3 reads TGCGCCAGCAGTCAGGACAGGGAGGGAGTGCAGTTCTTC.